This TCR beta chain was documented in a study of regulatory T cells in long-lasting Graves disease. In building TCR beta libraries, iRepertoire HTBI primers were used together with Arm-PCR of CDR3 regions. TCRdb reanalysed the multiplex PCR reads using MiXCR and keeps one entry per CDR3 protein. The sample has under 250,000 distinct CDR3 sequences, 20% seen once. The CDR3 length is 15 residues. The V and J ends lost 2 bases and 0 bases respectively, with 7 bases between them. Germline CDR1 is KGHDR and CDR2 is SFDVKD. This clonotype occurred many times. Its antigen is still unknown. Findings and limits, study-wide: Persistent disease was associated with favored TRBV28 usage and with favored use of TRBJ1-2 and TRBJ2-5.

Time point here: newly diagnosed GD, antithyroid drugs for less than 3 months. The TCR library was made from RNA that had been extracted from PBMCs in TRIzol. The chain couples TRBV24-1 to TRBJ2-1; D is unclear. This specimen consisted of peripheral blood mononuclear cells (PBMCs), obtained at new diagnosis, from a patient treated with antithyroid drugs. This receptor was taken from a female donor with Graves disease. CDR3 nucleotide sequence: TGTGCCACCAGTGATTACTCCCTCTCCTACAATGAGCAGTTCTTC. This codes for CATSDYSLSYNEQFF.